The rows below give T cell receptor beta chains drawn from one sample of a study of T cell responses to AZD1222 COVID-19 vaccine. Generated by immunoSEQ multiplex PCR, the TCRdb table keeps only in-frame clones and is missing some. The sample yields around 100,000 clones, 91% seen once. The sequenced sample was peripheral blood, obtained on day 0 of AZD1222 vaccination. The receptor set was obtained from an adult in good health. CDR3s include the opening cysteine and the closing phenylalanine or tryptophan. The D gene is left open where the match is weak. Clone size appears in some rows only: once, few, many, or a class for an expanded clone.

>TRBV13|NA|NA|TRBJ2-3
CASSLGGRQDTQYF
TGTGCCAGCAGCTTAGGGGGGAGGCAAGATACGCAGTATTTT
>TRBV3-1/TRBV3-2|once|NA|TRBJ2-7
CASSLGRGYEQYF
TGTGCCAGCAGCCTGGGACGGGGCTACGAGCAGTACTTC
>TRBV5-5|once|TRBD1|TRBJ2-7
CASSPRGQGDEQYF
TGTGCCAGCAGCCCGCGTGGACAGGGTGACGAGCAGTACTTC
>TRBV5-1|NA|NA|TRBJ2-1
CASSDGGYDEQFF
TGCGCCAGCAGCGATGGGGGGTATGATGAGCAGTTCTTC
>TRBV7-9|NA|TRBD2|TRBJ2-3
CASSRLAGVNTDTQYF
TGTGCCAGCAGCAGACTAGCGGGAGTGAACACAGATACGCAGTATTTT
>TRBV5-1|few|NA|TRBJ2-5
CASSLWSATQETQYF
TGCGCCAGCAGCTTATGGTCAGCAACCCAAGAGACCCAGTACTTC
>TRBV19|NA|TRBD1|TRBJ2-7
CASSISGQGAYEQYF
TGTGCCAGTAGTATCTCGGGACAGGGGGCCTACGAGCAGTACTTC
>TRBV18|NA|TRBD2|TRBJ2-7
CASSPPPRGLAGDEQYF
TGTGCCAGCTCACCACCTCCTCGGGGACTAGCGGGAGACGAGCAGTACTTC
>TRBV5-1|NA|NA|TRBJ2-1
CASSLARGADEQFF
TGCGCCAGCAGCTTGGCCAGGGGGGCCGATGAGCAGTTCTTC
>TRBV19|NA|TRBD1|TRBJ1-5
CASSGQGGFNQPQHF
TGTGCCAGTAGTGGACAGGGGGGCTTTAATCAGCCCCAGCATTTT
>TRBV7-9|NA|TRBD2|TRBJ2-3
CASSPRRLAGGTDTQYF
TGTGCCAGCAGCCCCCGAAGGCTAGCGGGAGGCACAGATACGCAGTATTTT
>TRBV7-6|NA|NA|TRBJ2-2
CASSSIGSPTGELFF
TGTGCCAGCAGCTCGATAGGGTCCCCCACCGGGGAGCTGTTTTTT
>TRBV27|NA|TRBD2|TRBJ2-7
CASSPGTSSYEQYF
TGTGCCAGCAGTCCGGGGACTAGCTCCTACGAGCAGTACTTC
>TRBV7-8|NA|TRBD2|TRBJ2-5
CASRRTSGETQYF
TGTGCCAGCAGACGGACTAGCGGAGAGACCCAGTACTTC
>TRBV7-9|NA|TRBD2|TRBJ2-1
CASSSLAGGSDNEQFF
TGTGCCAGCAGCTCGCTAGCGGGGGGGTCGGACAATGAGCAGTTCTTC
>TRBV5-8|once|TRBD2|TRBJ2-7
CASRLSGNPEQYF
TGTGCCAGCAGATTAAGCGGGAACCCCGAGCAGTACTTC
>TRBV5-1|once|NA|TRBJ1-1
CASREVNTEAFF
TGCGCCAGTCGTGAGGTGAACACTGAAGCTTTCTTT
>TRBV27|NA|NA|TRBJ2-3
CASSPGTTFTTDTQYF
TGTGCCAGCAGTCCCGGGACAACCTTTACCACAGATACGCAGTATTTT
>TRBV2|NA|NA|TRBJ2-2
CASSGFRATGELFF
TGTGCCAGCAGTGGGTTTCGCGCGACCGGGGAGCTGTTTTTT
>TRBV6-5|NA|NA|TRBJ1-6
CASLPNSNSPLHF
TGTGCCAGCTTACCCAATTCAAATTCACCCCTCCACTTT
>TRBV5-6|NA|NA|TRBJ1-2
CASSLVANYGYTF
TGTGCCAGCAGCTTGGTGGCGAACTATGGCTACACCTTC
>TRBV6-1|NA|TRBD1|TRBJ1-5
CASSELGQARSNQPQHF
TGTGCCAGCAGTGAACTGGGACAGGCCCGGAGCAATCAGCCCCAGCATTTT
>TRBV27|NA|NA|TRBJ2-7
CASSLLGTGYEQYF
TGTGCCAGCAGTTTATTAGGAACAGGATACGAGCAGTACTTC
>TRBV18|NA|NA|TRBJ2-3
CASSPRQGTDTQYF
TGTGCCAGCTCACCGCGACAGGGCACAGATACGCAGTATTTT
>TRBV10-3|NA|TRBD1|TRBJ1-1
CATSTGPTEAFF
TGTGCCACCTCGACAGGGCCCACTGAAGCTTTCTTT
>TRBV11-2|once|TRBD2|TRBJ2-1
CASRGGNNEQFF
TGTGCCAGCAGGGGGGGGAACAATGAGCAGTTCTTC
>TRBV2|NA|NA|TRBJ1-4
CASKEARVNEKLFF
TGTGCCAGCAAGGAGGCCAGGGTTAATGAAAAACTGTTTTTT
>TRBV27|NA|NA|TRBJ1-4
CASRSGLNANEKLFF
TGTGCCAGCAGGTCCGGATTAAATGCTAATGAAAAACTGTTTTTT
>TRBV27|NA|NA|TRBJ1-3
CASSPAGPSGNTIYF
TGTGCCAGCAGTCCGGCAGGACCCTCTGGAAACACCATATATTTT
>TRBV6-1|NA|NA|TRBJ1-6
CASSEARGQYNSPLHF
TGTGCCAGCAGTGAAGCAAGAGGACAATATAATTCACCCCTCCACTTT
>TRBV12-3/TRBV12-4|NA|NA|TRBJ2-1
CASADSLQHEQFF
TGTGCCAGCGCAGATTCGTTACAACATGAGCAGTTCTTC
>TRBV7-2|NA|NA|TRBJ2-7
CATLPLTGASYEQYF
TGTGCCACCTTACCACTAACCGGGGCCTCCTACGAGCAGTACTTC
>TRBV28|NA|NA|TRBJ1-5
CASLTGNGQPQHF
TGTGCCAGTTTAACGGGAAATGGGCAGCCCCAGCATTTT
>TRBV24-1|NA|TRBD1|TRBJ2-3
CATSDWTGASGTQYF
TGTGCCACCAGTGATTGGACAGGGGCCAGCGGGACGCAGTATTTT
>TRBV10-3|NA|NA|TRBJ1-2
CAISEVADPGGYTF
TGTGCCATCAGTGAGGTGGCAGACCCAGGAGGCTACACCTTC
>TRBV28|NA|NA|TRBJ1-2
CASSGMALANYGYTF
TGTGCCAGCAGTGGGATGGCGCTGGCTAACTATGGCTACACCTTC
>TRBV11-2|NA|NA|TRBJ1-2
CASSLDPGSGYTF
TGTGCCAGCAGCTTGGATCCAGGGTCTGGCTACACCTTC
>TRBV6-5|NA|TRBD2|TRBJ2-1
CASSGGQGLYNEQFF
TGTGCCAGCTCGGGAGGACAAGGTCTTTACAATGAGCAGTTCTTC
>TRBV27|once|NA|TRBJ1-5
CASSLRGGPNQPQHF
TGTGCCAGCAGTTTAAGGGGAGGCCCCAATCAGCCCCAGCATTTT
>TRBV30|NA|NA|TRBJ2-2
CAWTTGAGELFF
TGTGCCTGGACTACTGGGGCCGGGGAGCTGTTTTTT
>TRBV29-1|NA|NA|TRBJ2-1
CSVEWTDEQFF
TGCAGCGTTGAATGGACAGATGAGCAGTTCTTC
>TRBV11-2|NA|TRBD1|TRBJ1-4
CASSLGGQLNNEKLFF
TGTGCCAGCAGCTTAGGGGGACAGCTCAATAATGAAAAACTGTTTTTT
>TRBV5-4|NA|TRBD2|TRBJ2-7
CASSPGLDPYEQYF
TGTGCCAGCAGCCCCGGACTAGATCCCTACGAGCAGTACTTC
>TRBV27|once|NA|TRBJ2-7
CASSSTRVTYEQYF
TGTGCCAGCAGTTCGACCAGGGTTACCTACGAGCAGTACTTC
>TRBV29-1|NA|NA|TRBJ2-1
CSVVRAREEQFF
TGCAGCGTTGTCAGAGCGAGGGAAGAGCAGTTCTTC
>TRBV6-6|NA|NA|TRBJ1-1
CASSYSPGNTEAFF
TGTGCCAGCAGTTACTCACCGGGAAACACTGAAGCTTTCTTT
>TRBV7-8|NA|TRBD1|TRBJ2-7
CASSRGQGPRNYEQYF
TGTGCCAGCAGCCGGGGACAGGGTCCACGAAACTACGAGCAGTACTTC
>TRBV7-2|NA|NA|TRBJ1-5
CASSLGGGWRYSNQPQHF
TGTGCCAGCAGCTTAGGGGGGGGGTGGCGATATAGCAATCAGCCCCAGCATTTT
>TRBV4-3|NA|TRBD2|TRBJ2-1
CASSQQTSGRVFF
TGCGCCAGCAGCCAACAAACTAGCGGGAGGGTGTTCTTC
>TRBV29-1|once|TRBD1|TRBJ1-5
CSRDSTIPSNQPQHF
TGTAGCCGGGACAGCACTATTCCTAGCAATCAGCCCCAGCATTTT
>TRBV6-6|NA|TRBD1|TRBJ1-5
CASKTGVNQPQHF
TGTGCCAGCAAAACAGGGGTTAATCAGCCCCAGCATTTT
>TRBV27|few|NA|TRBJ2-7
CASRTALGAGRYEQYF
TGTGCCAGCAGAACCGCGCTGGGGGCGGGCCGCTACGAGCAGTACTTC
>TRBV9|NA|TRBD1|TRBJ2-7
CASSVGGGQGGYEQYF
TGTGCCAGCAGCGTAGGCGGCGGACAGGGGGGCTACGAGCAGTACTTC
>TRBV3-1/TRBV3-2|NA|NA|TRBJ1-1
CASSLRGRNTEAFF
TGTGCCAGCAGCCTACGGGGCAGGAACACTGAAGCTTTCTTT
>TRBV6-2/TRBV6-3|NA|TRBD1|TRBJ2-7
CASRPSTGSSREQYF
TGTGCCAGCAGACCTTCGACAGGGAGTAGCCGCGAGCAGTACTTC
>TRBV7-2|NA|NA|TRBJ1-2
CASSLRRIGGYTF
TGTGCCAGCAGCTTAAGACGGATAGGTGGCTACACCTTC
>TRBV2|NA|NA|TRBJ1-2
CASSRGQNYGYTF
TGTGCCAGCAGTCGCGGACAGAACTATGGCTACACCTTC